These 14 T cell receptor beta chains originate from one sample sequenced in a study of blood T cell repertoires in COVID-19 (TCRdb year 2020). Library generation was performed with the immunoSEQ multiplex PCR assay. TCRdb's version of the immuneACCESS table is confined to in-frame rearrangements and falls short of the full clone set. An unresolved V gene accounts for under half of the shortfall where checked; the remainder is of unknown origin. The sample table lists roughly 200,000 clones, roughly four fifths of them with a count of one. 4% to 5.5% of the sample comes from the top ten. The material sequenced was peripheral blood. The receptors derive from a man in his fifties with active or convalescent COVID-19.

The chain recombines TRBV19 with TRBJ1-1, with 10 bases that match TRBD1. After removal of 4 bases from V and 5 bases from J, the junction contained 7 bases not matched to a gene. This CDR3 comprises 15 residues. Germline CDR1 LNHDA, CDR2 SQIVND (reference sequence). The CDR3 DNA reads TGTGCCAGTAGTAGCGACAGGGGGCGAGGTACTGAAGCTTTCTTT. Residues: CASSSDRGRGTEAFF. Complete variable domain (other parts from reference TRBV19 and TRBJ1-1): DGGITQSPKYLFRKEGQNVTLSCEQNLNHDAMYWYRQDPGQGLRLIYYSQIVNDFQKGDIAEGYSVSREKKESFPLTVTSAQKNPTAFYLCASSSDRGRGTEAFFGQGTRLTVV.

The chain couples TRBV5-4 to TRBJ2-2; TRBD2 is a possible D gene (6 bases). The ends were cut back, 1 base at V and 7 bases at J, with 11 bases in the middle. Per germline, CDR1 SGHNT and CDR2 YYREEE (reference sequence). The CDR3 length is 14 residues. The DNA for the CDR3 is TGTGCCAGCAGCTTGAAGGGAGCGGGCGGGGAGCTGTTTTTT. Translating it yields CASSLKGAGGELFF. Based on the CDR3 plus reference TRBV5-4 and TRBJ2-2, the full variable domain is ETGVTQSPTHLIKTRGQQVTLRCSSQSGHNTVSWYQQALGQGPQFIFQYYREEENGRGNFPPRFSGLQFPNYSSELNVNALELDDSALYLCASSLKGAGGELFFGEGSRLTVL.

This chain joins TRBV28 and TRBJ1-5; D not certain. Germline V lookup: CDR1 MDHEN, CDR2 SYDVKM. The germline V and J ends were trimmed by 1 base and 3 bases, with 10 bases remaining between them. This CDR3 is 15 amino acids long. The CDR3 protein is CASSLFAQFNQPQHF. DNA of the CDR3: TGTGCCAGCAGTTTATTTGCCCAGTTCAATCAGCCCCAGCATTTT.

This sequence joins TRBV5-1 and TRBJ2-6; TRBD1 aligns across 10 bases. With V trimmed by 4 bases and J by 3 bases, 7 bases remained unmatched. This CDR3 is built from 17 residues. Germline loops: CDR1 SGHRS, CDR2 YFSETQ. This CDR3 is CASSPGQGGYGANVLTF. The CDR3 DNA reads TGCGCCAGCAGCCCCGGACAGGGGGGATATGGGGCCAACGTCCTGACTTTC.

V and J are TRBV7-9 and TRBJ2-1; 8 bases are a match to TRBD2. The CDR3 has 15 residues. Trimming took 0 bases from V and 7 from J; bases not matched to a gene: 5. Germline V lookup: CDR1 SEHNR, CDR2 FQNEAQ (reference sequence). CDR3 region: CASSLATAGVNEQFF. The DNA of the CDR3 is TGTGCCAGCAGCTTAGCTACAGCGGGGGTGAATGAGCAGTTCTTC.

The CDR3 nucleotides are TGTGCCAGCAGCCTACAGGGAAGTCAGCCCCAGCATTTT. As protein: CASSLQGSQPQHF. J is TRBJ1-5 and V is TRBV7-9, with D possibly being TRBD1 (6 bases). The CDR3 is made up of 13 amino acids. V was cut by 5 bases and J by 6 bases, with 11 bases left in between. Germline V gives CDR1 SEHNR, CDR2 FQNEAQ (reference sequence). Using reference TRBV7-9 and TRBJ1-5 for the parts outside the CDR3, the full variable domain is DTGVSQNPRHKITKRGQNVTFRCDPISEHNRLYWYRQTLGQGPEFLTYFQNEAQLEKSRLLSDRFSAERPKGSFSTLEIQRTEQGDSAMYLCASSLQGSQPQHFGDGTRLSIL.

The CDR3 here is CASTLAGINEQFF. The CDR3 region has the DNA TGTGCCAGTACTCTAGCGGGGATCAATGAGCAGTTCTTC. This sequence joins TRBV28 and TRBJ2-1, with TRBD2 identical over 9 bases. The germline CDR1 and CDR2 sequences are MDHEN and SYDVKM. The length of the CDR3 is 13 residues. After removal of 9 bases from V and 6 bases from J, the junction contained 6 bases not matched to a gene.

The chain joins TRBV11-2 to TRBJ2-5; D is possibly TRBD1 (6 bases). Germline V gene data show CDR1 as SGHAT and CDR2 as FQNNGV. CDR3 length: 14 residues. Trimming stripped 8 bases from V and 4 bases from J, with 17 bases between. CDR3 loop: CASGQGIIGETQYF. Written as DNA, the CDR3 is TGTGCCAGCGGGCAGGGGATCATCGGAGAGACCCAGTACTTC.

The chain employs TRBV2 and TRBJ1-6, with 7 positions matching TRBD1. The CDR3 has 15 residues. Germline assignment: CDR1 SNHLY and CDR2 FYNNEI. J was trimmed by 9 bases and V by 0 bases; bases with no gene match: 5. CDR3 in DNA: TGTGCCAGCAGTGAAGCGCGCCAGGGGGTTTCACCCCTCCACTTT. This gives the protein CASSEARQGVSPLHF.

This chain uses TRBV6-1 with TRBJ1-1; unclear D gene. The CDR3 sequence is 14 residues long. In germline, CDR1 is MNHNS, CDR2 SASEGT. The ends were cut back, 3 bases at V and 0 bases at J, with 8 bases in the middle. The CDR3 sequence: CASSEQSMNTEAFF. The CDR3 nucleotides read TGTGCCAGCAGTGAGCAGTCCATGAACACTGAAGCTTTCTTT.

V gene TRBV19 combines with J gene TRBJ2-7, with 7 nucleotides matching TRBD2. V trimming: 6 bases; J trimming: 4 bases; junction bases outside the gene matches: 9. Germline V gene lookup returns CDR1 LNHDA and CDR2 SQIVND (reference sequence). There are 14 residues in the CDR3. The chain's CDR3 is CASSPGTTSYEQYF. The DNA for the CDR3 is TGTGCCAGTAGCCCCGGGACTACGAGTTACGAGCAGTACTTC.

The CDR3 DNA is TGTGCCAGCAGAGGGGGTCTAGCGGGGGCCTACAATGAGCAGTTCTTC. Residues: CASRGGLAGAYNEQFF. The chain carries TRBV2 and TRBJ2-1, with 10 positions matching TRBD2. The germline CDR1 and CDR2 sequences are SNHLY and FYNNEI. The CDR3 extends over 16 amino acids. V shed 6 bases, J shed 2 bases, and the junction held 7 bases outside the gene matches.

The rearrangement uses TRBV29-1 and TRBJ1-5, with D unresolved. CDR1 is SQVTM, CDR2 ANQGSEA, per germline. The CDR3 loop spans 12 amino acids. V dropped 4 bases and J dropped 2 bases, with 6 bases sitting between them. The CDR3 loop reads CSVGEGNQPQHF. The CDR3 DNA reads TGCAGCGTTGGGGAGGGCAATCAGCCCCAGCATTTT.

The rearrangement joins TRBV19 to TRBJ1-5, with TRBD1 matching over 9 bases. The CDR3 is 15 amino acids. J was trimmed by 4 bases and V by 3 bases; bases with no gene match: 4. In germline, CDR1 is LNHDA, CDR2 SQIVND (reference sequence). Here the CDR3 reads CASSIRDRVNQPQHF. CDR3 coding DNA: TGTGCCAGTAGTATCCGGGACAGGGTTAATCAGCCCCAGCATTTT.